This entry lists 5 T cell receptor beta chains sequenced from one sample in a study of technical replicates of blood from a handful of donors. Assay used: immunoSEQ multiplex PCR; TCRdb lists only in-frame clones, some missing. The sample has some 87,000 clones, around 97% seen once; the top ten hold over 0.15%. The sample consisted of T cells isolated from PBMCs. Receptors were obtained from a human donor in good health.

This sequence joins TRBV4-2 and TRBJ1-2, with 10 bases lining up with TRBD1. The CDR3 contains 13 residues. Looked up from germline, CDR1 is LGHNA and CDR2 is YNFKEQ. After removal of 3 bases from V and 6 bases from J, the junction contained 1 base not matched to a gene. The CDR3 DNA reads TGTGCCAGCAGCCAGGACAGGGGGGATGGCTACACCTTC. Amino acid sequence: CASSQDRGDGYTF.

The chain has TRBV6-5 and TRBJ2-2; tentatively, D is TRBD2 (7 bases). V lost 6 bases to trimming and J lost 6 bases, with 17 bases between them. This CDR3 comprises 15 residues. Germline CDR1 is MNHEY and CDR2 is SVGAGI. CDR3 nucleotides: TGTGCCAGCAGACTCTGGCAGGGGAGGGCCGGGGAGCTGTTTTTT. Protein product: CASRLWQGRAGELFF.

V is TRBV4-1 and J is TRBJ2-1, with D unclear. The V gene's germline CDR1 is MGHRA and CDR2 YSYEKL. V was trimmed by 0 bases and J by 3 bases, leaving 21 bases between them. The CDR3 spans 19 residues. CDR3 nucleotide sequence: TGCGCCAGCAGCCAAGATAAGGCACGTCTCTACTACCTCTACAATGAGCAGTTCTTC. It specifies CASSQDKARLYYLYNEQFF.

The table lists this clone with a count of one. The rearrangement links TRBV10-3 to TRBJ2-1; 9 positions match TRBD1. This CDR3 comprises 16 residues. Trimming cost V 3 bases and J 5 bases; bases outside gene matches: 8. Germline loops: CDR1 ENHRY, CDR2 SYGVKD. The DNA for the CDR3 is TGTGCCATCAGTGACGCCGACAGGGGGGCGGACAATGAGCAGTTCTTC. It is translated as CAISDADRGADNEQFF.

The chain recombines TRBV29-1 with TRBJ2-1; TRBD2 matches 8 bases. The CDR3 is 14 amino acids. Losses at the gene ends were 4 bases for V and 4 bases for J; bases not matched to a gene: 6. Looked up from germline, CDR1 is SQVTM and CDR2 is ANQGSEA. CDR3 region: CSVVGGRQYNEQFF. The CDR3, as DNA: TGCAGCGTTGTAGGCGGGAGGCAATACAATGAGCAGTTCTTC.